Below are 6 T cell receptor beta chains sequenced from a single sample in a study of shared clonotypes between healthy human individuals. Naive-designated CD8 cells lacked CD45RO, were positively enriched for CCR7, and omitted terminally differentiated effector memory CD45RA+ cells. Generated by immunoSEQ multiplex PCR, the TCRdb table keeps only in-frame clones and is missing some. This table holds about 2.1 million clones, approximately 94% found once. The sample comprised naive CD8+ T cells from PBMCs. These TCRs come from a man aged 18-30 years in good health. Some clones in this sample may be carry-over from other donors' samples.

V is TRBV27 and J is TRBJ2-3, with no clear D. This CDR3 has 15 amino acids. Trimming shortened V by 1 base and J by 0 bases, and 8 bases separated the two germline ends. Germline CDR1 MNHEY, CDR2 SMNVEV (reference sequence). CDR3 DNA sequence: TGTGCCAGCAGTTTATTTCGACGGAGCACAGATACGCAGTATTTT. Amino acid sequence: CASSLFRRSTDTQYF.

The genes are TRBV25-1 and TRBJ1-1, with D maybe TRBD1 (5 bases). Trimming removed 1 base at V and 0 bases at J, with 12 bases between. From germline, CDR1 is MGHDK and CDR2 SYGVNS. The CDR3 length is 16 residues. The DNA for the CDR3 is TGTGCCAGCAGTGAATGGGGGTCTCCTCTGAACACTGAAGCTTTCTTT. Protein: CASSEWGSPLNTEAFF.

V and J are TRBV5-5 and TRBJ1-4; weak D call: TRBD1 (5 bases). The CDR3 sequence is 18 residues long. V lost 2 bases and J lost 0, with 17 bases in between. Germline CDR1 and CDR2: SGHKS and YYEKEE (reference sequence). DNA of the CDR3: TGTGCCAGCAGCTTCCCAGGAACCTTAGGGGCAACTAATGAAAAACTGTTTTTT. Translated, it gives CASSFPGTLGATNEKLFF. Looking up the rest from reference TRBV5-5 and TRBJ1-4 gives the full variable domain: DAGVTQSPTHLIKTRGQQVTLRCSPISGHKSVSWYQQVLGQGPQFIFQYYEKEERGRGNFPDRFSARQFPNYSSELNVNALLLGDSALYLCASSFPGTLGATNEKLFFGSGTQLSVL.

On this clone itself: Other DNA sequences in the same sample also yield this CDR3. This chain joins TRBV27 and TRBJ2-7, with 8 bases fitting TRBD1. Trimming removed 6 bases from V and 4 bases from J; junction bases left unmatched: 5. The CDR3 is made up of 13 amino acids. CDR1 MNHEY and CDR2 SMNVEV come from the germline V gene (reference sequence). CDR3 coding DNA: TGTGCCAGCAGCCAGCAGGGGGCGTACGAGCAGTACTTC. This gives the protein CASSQQGAYEQYF.

The rearrangement uses TRBV27 and TRBJ2-5; 7 nucleotides line up with TRBD1. CDR1 and CDR2 (germline): MNHEY, SMNVEV (reference sequence). V dropped 5 bases and J dropped 4; count of bases not matched to a gene: 7. This CDR3 region has 14 residues. CDR3 residues: CASSDRAKPETQYF. The CDR3 DNA is TGTGCCAGCAGTGACAGGGCAAAGCCAGAGACCCAGTACTTC.

The CDR3 here is CASAAGTGGGYTF. CDR3 DNA sequence: TGTGCCAGTGCTGCCGGGACAGGGGGCGGCTACACCTTC. The rearrangement uses TRBV27 and TRBJ1-2; 12 bases match TRBD1. Germline V CDR1 and CDR2: MNHEY, SMNVEV (reference sequence). The CDR3 has 13 residues. Trimming took 9 bases from V and 8 from J; bases not matched to a gene: 7.